This T cell receptor (beta chain) emerged from a study of CD8+CD57+ T cells in acquired aplastic anemia. Across the study: DNA from sorted CD4+ and CD8+ cells averaged around 3.5 ug.

Genomic DNA served as template for TCR beta VDJ and CDR3 profiling. TCRdb re-called the reads through MiXCR, storing one row per CDR3 protein. The sample shows 200,000 to 300,000 distinct CDR3 sequences, approximately 82% of them seen only once. Patients chosen for sequencing had shown CD8+CD57+ cell expansion by flow cytometry. Germline V CDR1 and CDR2: SGHTA, FQGNSA. CDR3 length equals 15 residues. About this clonotype: Its antigen is unidentified. An end of the junction differs from the germline gene, which may be a read error.

Study findings and constraints: A set of around 30 CD8+ CDR3 sequences was shared between patients and controls, and these sequences appeared highly expressed in patients. CD8+ Simpson's diversity did not differ significantly between patients and controls.

The clonotype comes from a human donor with aplastic anemia. Sequencing was performed on sorted CD4+, CD8+, or CD8+CD57+ T cells (not recorded which) from PBMCs. V gene TRBV7-2 combines with J gene TRBJ2-3; TRBD2 is a possible D gene (5 bases). CDR3 nucleotide sequence: TGTGCCAGCAGCTTGGGAGTGGTTGGCACTGATACGCAGTATTTT. The encoded protein is CASSLGVVGTDTQYF.